This T cell receptor beta chain stems from a study of neoadjuvant anti-PD-1 for oral cavity cancer. Six replicates per PBMC sample, mostly from 400 to 500 ng of genomic DNA. Method: immunoSEQ multiplex PCR; TCRdb's copy keeps in-frame clones and lacks some. The sample has about 8,200 clones, about three quarters seen once. Time point here: after neoadjuvant nivolumab, at surgical resection. The material was PBMCs, obtained after nivolumab (anti-PD-1) treatment. The receptor's source is a person aged 35-79 years with oral cavity squamous cell carcinoma.

The CDR3 protein is CASRPPARETQYF. The CDR3 DNA reads TGTGCCAGCAGACCGCCGGCGAGAGAGACCCAGTACTTC. This chain joins TRBV6-5 and TRBJ2-5; no clear D. Trimming cost V 6 bases and J 4 bases, with 12 bases left between them. This CDR3 contains 13 residues. The germline CDR1 and CDR2 sequences are MNHEY and SVGAGI.